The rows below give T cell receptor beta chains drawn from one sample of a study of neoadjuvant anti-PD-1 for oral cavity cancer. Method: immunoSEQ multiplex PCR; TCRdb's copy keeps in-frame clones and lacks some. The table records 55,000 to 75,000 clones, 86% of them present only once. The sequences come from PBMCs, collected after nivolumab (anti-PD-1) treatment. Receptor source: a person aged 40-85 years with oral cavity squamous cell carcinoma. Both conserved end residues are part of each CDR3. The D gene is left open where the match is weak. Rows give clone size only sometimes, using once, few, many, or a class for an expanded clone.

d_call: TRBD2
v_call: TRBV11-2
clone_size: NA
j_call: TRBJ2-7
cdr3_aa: CASSPHASGTYEQYF
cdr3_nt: TGTGCCAGCAGCCCCCATGCTAGCGGGACCTACGAGCAGTACTTC

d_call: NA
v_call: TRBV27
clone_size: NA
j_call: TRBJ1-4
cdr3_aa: CASSLGPGRGEKLFF
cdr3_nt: TGTGCCAGCAGTTTGGGCCCTGGGAGGGGTGAAAAACTGTTTTTT

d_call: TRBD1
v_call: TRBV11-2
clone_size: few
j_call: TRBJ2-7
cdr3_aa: CASSRLGQALSSEQYF
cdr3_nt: TGTGCCAGCAGCCGCCTGGGACAGGCGCTTTCCTCCGAGCAGTACTTC

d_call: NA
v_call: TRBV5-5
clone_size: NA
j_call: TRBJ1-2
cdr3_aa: CASSLAVEMRGYTF
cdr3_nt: TGTGCCAGCAGCTTGGCCGTGGAGATGAGGGGCTACACCTTC

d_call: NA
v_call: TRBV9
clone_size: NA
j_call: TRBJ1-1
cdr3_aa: CASSVVHSTTEAFF
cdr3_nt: TGTGCCAGCAGCGTAGTGCACTCGACCACTGAAGCTTTCTTT

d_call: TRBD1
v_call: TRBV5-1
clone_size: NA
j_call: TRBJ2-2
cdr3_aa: CASSQDRVGGELFF
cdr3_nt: TGCGCCAGCAGCCAGGACAGGGTTGGCGGGGAGCTGTTTTTT

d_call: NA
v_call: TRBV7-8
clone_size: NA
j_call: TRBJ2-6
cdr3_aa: CASREQGSGANVLTF
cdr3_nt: TGTGCCAGCAGAGAGCAGGGTTCCGGGGCCAACGTCCTGACTTTC

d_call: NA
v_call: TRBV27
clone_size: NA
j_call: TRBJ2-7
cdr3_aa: CASSWGHEQYF
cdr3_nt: TGTGCCAGCAGTTGGGGCCACGAGCAGTACTTC

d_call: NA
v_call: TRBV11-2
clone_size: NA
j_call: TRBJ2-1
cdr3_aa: CASSSLGLRATRVWEQFF
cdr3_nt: TGTGCCAGCAGCTCGCTGGGACTGCGGGCCACTAGAGTTTGGGAGCAGTTCTTC

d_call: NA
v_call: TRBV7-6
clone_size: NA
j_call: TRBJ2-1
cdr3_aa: CASSLELDVHEQFF
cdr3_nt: TGTGCCAGCAGCTTAGAACTAGATGTTCATGAGCAGTTCTTC

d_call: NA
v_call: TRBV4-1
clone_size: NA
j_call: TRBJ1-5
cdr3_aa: CASSQGLRKGPNQPQHF
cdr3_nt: TGCGCCAGCAGCCAAGGCCTGAGAAAGGGACCCAATCAGCCCCAGCATTTT

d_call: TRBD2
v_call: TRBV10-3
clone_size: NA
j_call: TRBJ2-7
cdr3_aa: CAISPGLAGLYEQYF
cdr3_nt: TGTGCCATCAGCCCGGGACTAGCGGGATTATACGAGCAGTACTTC

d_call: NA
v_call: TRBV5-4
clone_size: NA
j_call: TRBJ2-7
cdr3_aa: CASSRSPGRDPEQYF
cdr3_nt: TGTGCCAGCAGTCGGTCACCCGGCAGGGACCCCGAGCAGTACTTC

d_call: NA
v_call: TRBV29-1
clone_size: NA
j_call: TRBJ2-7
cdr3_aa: CSVLGPLTYEQYF
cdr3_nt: TGCAGCGTCTTGGGTCCTCTGACCTACGAGCAGTACTTC

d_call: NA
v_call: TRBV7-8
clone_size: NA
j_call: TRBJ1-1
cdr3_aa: CASSLAVRGSKTEAFF
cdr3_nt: TGTGCCAGCAGCTTAGCCGTTCGGGGATCGAAAACTGAAGCTTTCTTT

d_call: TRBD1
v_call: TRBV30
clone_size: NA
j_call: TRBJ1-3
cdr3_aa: CAWSVHRGNGNTIYF
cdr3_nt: TGTGCCTGGAGTGTACACAGGGGTAATGGAAACACCATATATTTT

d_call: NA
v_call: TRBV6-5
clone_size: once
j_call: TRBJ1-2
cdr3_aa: CASINPGGNYGYTF
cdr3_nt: TGTGCCAGCATCAATCCGGGGGGGAACTATGGCTACACCTTC

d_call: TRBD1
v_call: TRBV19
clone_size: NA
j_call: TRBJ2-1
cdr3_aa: CASSMGQGFDNEQFF
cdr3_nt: TGTGCCAGTAGTATGGGACAGGGGTTCGACAATGAGCAGTTCTTC

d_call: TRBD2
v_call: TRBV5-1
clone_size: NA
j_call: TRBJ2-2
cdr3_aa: CASSLETSGNTGELFF
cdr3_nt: TGCGCCAGCAGCTTGGAGACTAGCGGGAATACCGGGGAGCTGTTTTTT

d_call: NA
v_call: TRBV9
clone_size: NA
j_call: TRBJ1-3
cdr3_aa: CASSAGAAFSGNTIYF
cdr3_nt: TGTGCCAGCAGCGCTGGAGCCGCCTTCTCTGGAAACACCATATATTTT

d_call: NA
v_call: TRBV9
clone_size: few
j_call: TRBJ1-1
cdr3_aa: CASSVSGAGNTEAFF
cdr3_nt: TGTGCCAGCAGCGTGTCAGGGGCCGGGAACACTGAAGCTTTCTTT

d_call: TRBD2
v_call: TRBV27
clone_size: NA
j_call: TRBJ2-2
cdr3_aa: CASSLSAASGSLSGELFF
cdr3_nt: TGTGCCAGCAGTTTATCCGCGGCTAGCGGGAGTTTGAGCGGGGAGCTGTTTTTT

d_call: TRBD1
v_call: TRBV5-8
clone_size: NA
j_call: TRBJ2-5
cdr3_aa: CASSRDRVETQYF
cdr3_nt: TGTGCCAGCAGCCGCGACAGGGTGGAGACCCAGTACTTC

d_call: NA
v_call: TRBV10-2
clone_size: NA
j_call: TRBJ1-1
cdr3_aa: CASSDRYLNTEAFF
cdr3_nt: TGCGCCAGCAGTGATAGGTACCTGAACACTGAAGCTTTCTTT